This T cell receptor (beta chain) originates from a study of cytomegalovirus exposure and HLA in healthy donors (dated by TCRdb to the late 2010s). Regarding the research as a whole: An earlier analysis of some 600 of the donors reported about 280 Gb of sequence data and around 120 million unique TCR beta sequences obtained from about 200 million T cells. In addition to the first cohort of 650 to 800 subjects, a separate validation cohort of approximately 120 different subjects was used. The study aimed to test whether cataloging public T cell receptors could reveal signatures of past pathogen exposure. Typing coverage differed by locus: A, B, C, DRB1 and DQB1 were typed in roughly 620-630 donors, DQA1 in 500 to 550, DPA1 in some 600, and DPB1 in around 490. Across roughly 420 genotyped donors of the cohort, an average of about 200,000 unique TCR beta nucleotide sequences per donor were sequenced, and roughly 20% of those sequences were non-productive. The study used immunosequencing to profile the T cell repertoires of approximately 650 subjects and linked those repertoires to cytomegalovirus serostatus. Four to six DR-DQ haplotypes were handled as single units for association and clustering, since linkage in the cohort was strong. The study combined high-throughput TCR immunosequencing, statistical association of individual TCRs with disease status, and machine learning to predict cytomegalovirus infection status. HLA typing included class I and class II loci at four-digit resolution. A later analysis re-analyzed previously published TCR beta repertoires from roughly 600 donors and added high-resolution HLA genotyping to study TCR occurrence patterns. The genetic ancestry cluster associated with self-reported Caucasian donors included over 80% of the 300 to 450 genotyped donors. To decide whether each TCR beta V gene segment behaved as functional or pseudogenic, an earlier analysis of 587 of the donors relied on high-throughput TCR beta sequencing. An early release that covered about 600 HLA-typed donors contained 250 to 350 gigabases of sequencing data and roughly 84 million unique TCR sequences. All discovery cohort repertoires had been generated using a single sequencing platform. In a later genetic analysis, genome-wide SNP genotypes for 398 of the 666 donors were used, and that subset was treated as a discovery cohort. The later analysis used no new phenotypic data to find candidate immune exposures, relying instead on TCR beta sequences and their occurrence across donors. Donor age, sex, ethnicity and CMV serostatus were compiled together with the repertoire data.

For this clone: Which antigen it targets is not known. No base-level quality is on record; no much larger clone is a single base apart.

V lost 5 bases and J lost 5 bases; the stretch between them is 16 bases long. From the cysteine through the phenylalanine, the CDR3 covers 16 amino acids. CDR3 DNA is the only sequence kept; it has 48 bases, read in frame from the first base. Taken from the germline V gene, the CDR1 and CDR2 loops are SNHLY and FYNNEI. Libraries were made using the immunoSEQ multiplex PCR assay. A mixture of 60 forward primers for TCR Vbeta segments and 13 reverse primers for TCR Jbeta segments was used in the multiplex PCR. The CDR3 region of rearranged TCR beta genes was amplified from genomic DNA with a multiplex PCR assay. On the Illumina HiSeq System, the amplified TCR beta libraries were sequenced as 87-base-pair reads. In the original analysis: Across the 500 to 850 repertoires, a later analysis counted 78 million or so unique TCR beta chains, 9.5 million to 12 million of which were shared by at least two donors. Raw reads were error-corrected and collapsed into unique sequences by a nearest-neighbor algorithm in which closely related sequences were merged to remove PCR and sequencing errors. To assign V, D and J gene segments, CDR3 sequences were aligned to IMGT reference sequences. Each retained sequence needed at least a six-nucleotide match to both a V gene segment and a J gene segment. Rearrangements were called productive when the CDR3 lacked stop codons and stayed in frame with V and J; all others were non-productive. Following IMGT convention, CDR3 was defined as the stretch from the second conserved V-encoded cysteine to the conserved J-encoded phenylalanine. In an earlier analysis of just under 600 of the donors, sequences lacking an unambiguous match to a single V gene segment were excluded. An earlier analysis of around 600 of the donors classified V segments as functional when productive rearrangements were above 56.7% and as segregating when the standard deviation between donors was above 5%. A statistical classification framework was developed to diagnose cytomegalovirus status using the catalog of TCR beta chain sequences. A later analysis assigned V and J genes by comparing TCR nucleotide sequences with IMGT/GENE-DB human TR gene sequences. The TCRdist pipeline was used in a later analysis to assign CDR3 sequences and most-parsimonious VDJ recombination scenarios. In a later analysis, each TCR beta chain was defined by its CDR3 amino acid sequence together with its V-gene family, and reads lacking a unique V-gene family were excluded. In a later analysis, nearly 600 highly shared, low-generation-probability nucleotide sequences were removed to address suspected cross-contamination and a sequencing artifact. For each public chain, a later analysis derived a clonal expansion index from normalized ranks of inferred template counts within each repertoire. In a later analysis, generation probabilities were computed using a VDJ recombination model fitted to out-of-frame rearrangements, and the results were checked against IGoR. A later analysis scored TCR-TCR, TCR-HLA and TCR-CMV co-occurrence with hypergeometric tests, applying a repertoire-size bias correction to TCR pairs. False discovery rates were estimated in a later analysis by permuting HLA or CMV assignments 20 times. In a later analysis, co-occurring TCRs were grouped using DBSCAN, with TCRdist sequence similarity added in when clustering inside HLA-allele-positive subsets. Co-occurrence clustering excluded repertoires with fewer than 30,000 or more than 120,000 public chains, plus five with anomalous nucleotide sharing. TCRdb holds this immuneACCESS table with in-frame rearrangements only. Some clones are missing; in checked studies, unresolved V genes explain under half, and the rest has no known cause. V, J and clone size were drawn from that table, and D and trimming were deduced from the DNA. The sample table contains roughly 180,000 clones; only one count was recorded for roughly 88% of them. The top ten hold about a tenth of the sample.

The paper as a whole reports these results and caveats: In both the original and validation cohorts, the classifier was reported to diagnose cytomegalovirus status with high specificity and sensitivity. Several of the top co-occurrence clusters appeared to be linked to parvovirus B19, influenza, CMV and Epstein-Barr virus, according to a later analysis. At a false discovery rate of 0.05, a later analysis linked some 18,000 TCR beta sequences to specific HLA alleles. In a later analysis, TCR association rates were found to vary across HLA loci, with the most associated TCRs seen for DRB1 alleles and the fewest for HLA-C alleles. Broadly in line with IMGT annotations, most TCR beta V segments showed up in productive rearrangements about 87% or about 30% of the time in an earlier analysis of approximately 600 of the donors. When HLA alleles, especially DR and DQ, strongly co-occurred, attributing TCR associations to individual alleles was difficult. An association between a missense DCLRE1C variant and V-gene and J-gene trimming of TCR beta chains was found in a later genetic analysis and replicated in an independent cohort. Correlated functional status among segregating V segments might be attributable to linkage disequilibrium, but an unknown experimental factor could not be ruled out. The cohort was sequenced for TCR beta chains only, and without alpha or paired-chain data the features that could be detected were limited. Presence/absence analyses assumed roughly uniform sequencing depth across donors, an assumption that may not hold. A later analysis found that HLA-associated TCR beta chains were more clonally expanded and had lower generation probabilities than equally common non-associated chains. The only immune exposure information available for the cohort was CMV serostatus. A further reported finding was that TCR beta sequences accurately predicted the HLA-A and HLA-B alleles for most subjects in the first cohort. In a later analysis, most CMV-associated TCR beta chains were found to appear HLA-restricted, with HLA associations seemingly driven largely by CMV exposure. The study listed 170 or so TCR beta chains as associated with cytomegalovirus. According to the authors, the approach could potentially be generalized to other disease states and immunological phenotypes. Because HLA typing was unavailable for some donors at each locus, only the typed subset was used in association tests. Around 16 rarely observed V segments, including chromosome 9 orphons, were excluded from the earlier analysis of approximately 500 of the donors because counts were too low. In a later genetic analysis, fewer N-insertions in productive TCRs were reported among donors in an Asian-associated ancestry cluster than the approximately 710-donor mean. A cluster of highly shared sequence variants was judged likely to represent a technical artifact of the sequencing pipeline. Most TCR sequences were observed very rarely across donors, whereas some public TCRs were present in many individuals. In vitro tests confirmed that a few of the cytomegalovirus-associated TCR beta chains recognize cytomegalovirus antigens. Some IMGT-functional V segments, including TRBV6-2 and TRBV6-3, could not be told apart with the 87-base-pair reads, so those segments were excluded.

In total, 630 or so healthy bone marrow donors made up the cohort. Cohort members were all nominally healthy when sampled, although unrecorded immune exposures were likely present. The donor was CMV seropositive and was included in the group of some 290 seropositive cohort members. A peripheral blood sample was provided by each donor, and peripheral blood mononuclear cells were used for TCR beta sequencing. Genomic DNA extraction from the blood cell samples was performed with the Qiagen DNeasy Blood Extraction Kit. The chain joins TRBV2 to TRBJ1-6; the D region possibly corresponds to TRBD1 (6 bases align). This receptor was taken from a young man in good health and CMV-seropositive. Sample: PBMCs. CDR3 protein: CASSPIQGTHNSPLHF. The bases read TGTGCCAGCAGTCCGATCCAAGGGACACATAATTCACCCCTCCACTTT.